These T cell receptor beta chains were read from a single sample in a study of T cells in Graves' hyperthyroidism and ophthalmopathy. TCRdb re-called the multiplex PCR reads through MiXCR, storing one row per CDR3 protein. The sample carries some 320,000 distinct CDR3 sequences, roughly an eighth recorded once. Sequencing was done on a sample of blood. These receptors were collected from a woman between 35 and 50 years old with Graves' ophthalmopathy. CDR3s include the opening cysteine and the closing phenylalanine or tryptophan. Fields, in order: V gene, J gene, D gene, clone size, CDR3 protein, CDR3 DNA. D genes are given only for firm matches. Clone size appears in some rows only: once, few, many, or a class for an expanded clone.

V: TRBV6-1; J: TRBJ2-2; D: .; size: few; CDR3: CASSVFAGMAGELFF; DNA: TGTGCCAGCTCCGTGTTTGCGGGTATGGCCGGGGAGCTGTTTTTT
V: TRBV28; J: TRBJ2-4; D: TRBD2; size: few; CDR3: CASSSTGTIAKNIQYF; DNA: TGTGCCAGCAGTTCCACCGGGACTATAGCCAAAAACATTCAGTACTTC
V: TRBV5-1; J: TRBJ1-1; D: .; size: .; CDR3: CASSREMNTEAFF; DNA: TGCGCCAGCAGCCGTGAGATGAACACTGAAGCTTTCTTT
V: TRBV10-3; J: TRBJ2-1; D: TRBD2; size: .; CDR3: CAIRETRGLAGSHEQFF; DNA: TGTGCCATCAGGGAAACTAGAGGGCTAGCGGGGAGCCATGAGCAGTTCTTC
V: TRBV7-2; J: TRBJ2-5; D: .; size: few; CDR3: CASSGQTVYF; DNA: TGTGCCAGCAGCGGCCAGACGGTGTACTTC
V: TRBV20-1; J: TRBJ1-1; D: .; size: many; CDR3: CSARGGSGGAEAFF; DNA: TGCAGTGCTAGAGGGGGATCCGGTGGAGCTGAAGCTTTCTTT
V: TRBV9; J: TRBJ2-7; D: TRBD2; size: .; CDR3: CASSPTSVSAEQYF; DNA: TGTGCCAGCAGCCCAACTAGCGTTTCTGCCGAGCAGTACTTC
V: TRBV7-2; J: TRBJ2-1; D: .; size: many; CDR3: CASSFTANEQFF; DNA: TGTGCCAGCAGCTTTACGGCCAATGAGCAGTTCTTC
V: TRBV27; J: TRBJ2-7; D: TRBD2; size: many; CDR3: CASSFLSVAGGSSYEQYF; DNA: TGTGCCAGCAGTTTTCTATCCGTGGCGGGGGGCAGCTCCTACGAGCAGTACTTC
V: TRBV10-1; J: TRBJ1-1; D: TRBD1; size: few; CDR3: CASRSGTGIDTEAFF; DNA: TGCGCCAGCAGGTCCGGGACAGGGATCGACACTGAAGCTTTCTTT
V: TRBV2; J: TRBJ1-5; D: TRBD1; size: many; CDR3: CASTTGYYQPQHF; DNA: TGTGCCAGCACGACAGGGTATTATCAGCCCCAGCATTTT
V: TRBV24-1; J: TRBJ1-2; D: TRBD1; size: many; CDR3: CATSDSGFRTGFGYTF; DNA: TGTGCCACCAGTGACTCCGGCTTCCGGACAGGGTTTGGCTACACCTTC
V: TRBV6-1; J: TRBJ1-1; D: .; size: many; CDR3: CASSPPGGGGLTEAFF; DNA: TGTGCCAGCAGTCCCCCTGGTGGGGGGGGTCTCACTGAAGCTTTCTTT
V: TRBV7-2; J: TRBJ1-5; D: TRBD1; size: many; CDR3: CASSLVGTGVQPQHF; DNA: TGTGCCAGCAGCTTAGTGGGGACAGGGGTTCAGCCCCAGCATTTT
V: TRBV5-8; J: TRBJ2-7; D: TRBD2; size: .; CDR3: CASSFPLAEKYNEQYF; DNA: TGTGCCAGCAGCTTCCCTCTAGCGGAGAAATACAATGAGCAGTACTTC
V: TRBV12-5; J: TRBJ2-5; D: TRBD1; size: many; CDR3: CASRGQGQETQYF; DNA: TGTGCTAGCAGGGGACAGGGCCAAGAGACCCAGTACTTC
V: TRBV2; J: TRBJ2-5; D: TRBD2; size: many; CDR3: CASSEGLGQETQYF; DNA: TGTGCCAGCAGTGAGGGACTAGGACAAGAGACCCAGTACTTC
V: TRBV10-3; J: TRBJ1-2; D: TRBD1; size: .; CDR3: CAISESGTGGWGYTF; DNA: TGTGCCATCAGTGAGTCGGGGACAGGGGGCTGGGGCTACACCTTC
V: TRBV12-3/TRBV12-4; J: TRBJ1-2; D: .; size: .; CDR3: CASSLGSLYGYAF; DNA: TGTGCCAGCAGTTTAGGCAGTTTATATGGCTACGCCTTC
V: TRBV6-2/TRBV6-3; J: TRBJ1-5; D: .; size: many; CDR3: CASSYLSTGGRGQPQHF; DNA: TGTGCCAGCAGTTACCTCTCCACGGGGGGGCGAGGTCAGCCCCAGCATTTT
V: TRBV2; J: TRBJ1-2; D: .; size: many; CDR3: CASSEEEGNYGYTF; DNA: TGTGCCAGCAGTGAAGAGGAGGGAAACTATGGCTACACCTTC
V: TRBV11-2; J: TRBJ1-4; D: TRBD1; size: many; CDR3: CASSLKIGTGVFATNEKLFF; DNA: TGTGCCAGCAGCTTAAAGATCGGGACAGGGGTTTTTGCAACTAATGAAAAACTGTTTTTT
V: TRBV2; J: TRBJ2-7; D: .; size: .; CDR3: CASSERDPPGLEQYF; DNA: TGTGCCAGCAGTGAGAGGGATCCACCCGGACTCGAGCAGTACTTC
V: TRBV15; J: TRBJ2-1; D: TRBD1; size: many; CDR3: CATSREGQGNNEQFF; DNA: TGTGCCACCAGCAGGGAGGGACAGGGTAACAATGAGCAGTTCTTC
V: TRBV7-9; J: TRBJ2-2; D: .; size: .; CDR3: CASSWSPDSQNTGEMFF; DNA: TGTGCCAGCAGCTGGTCCCCGGACAGCCAGAACACCGGGGAGATGTTTTTT
V: TRBV20-1; J: TRBJ2-1; D: TRBD2; size: many; CDR3: CSAAPTAQTYSGRAHEQFF; DNA: TGCAGTGCAGCCCCAACCGCTCAGACCTATAGCGGGAGGGCTCATGAGCAGTTCTTC
V: TRBV7-2; J: TRBJ2-7; D: TRBD2; size: many; CDR3: CASSYRPSGAYEQYF; DNA: TGTGCCAGCAGCTATCGACCCAGCGGGGCCTACGAGCAGTACTTC
V: TRBV11-2; J: TRBJ2-3; D: TRBD2; size: .; CDR3: CASSFTAGTFTDTQYF; DNA: TGTGCCAGCAGCTTCACAGCGGGGACTTTCACAGATACGCAGTATTTT
V: TRBV19; J: TRBJ2-7; D: TRBD2; size: many; CDR3: CASALAGKEQYF; DNA: TGTGCCAGTGCGCTAGCGGGAAAAGAGCAGTACTTC
V: TRBV13; J: TRBJ2-2; D: .; size: many; CDR3: CASSLLRRMNTGELFF; DNA: TGTGCCAGCAGCTTACTACGCCGGATGAACACCGGGGAGCTGTTTTTT
V: TRBV28; J: TRBJ1-3; D: .; size: many; CDR3: CASSLWETGNTIYF; DNA: TGTGCCAGCAGTTTATGGGAAACTGGAAACACCATATATTTT
V: TRBV2; J: TRBJ2-7; D: TRBD1; size: many; CDR3: CASRGQGYEQYF; DNA: TGTGCCAGCAGGGGACAGGGATACGAGCAGTACTTC
V: TRBV4-2; J: TRBJ2-5; D: .; size: .; CDR3: CASSQAGGLQETQYF; DNA: TGTGCCAGCAGCCAAGCAGGGGGGCTACAAGAGACCCAGTACTTC
V: TRBV20-1; J: TRBJ2-3; D: TRBD1; size: many; CDR3: CSADRAADTQYF; DNA: TGCAGTGCTGACAGGGCGGCAGATACGCAGTATTTT
V: TRBV2; J: TRBJ1-2; D: .; size: many; CDR3: CASSPYGPYGYTF; DNA: TGTGCCAGCAGCCCCTACGGCCCATATGGCTACACCTTC
V: TRBV2; J: TRBJ2-3; D: .; size: many; CDR3: CASSDTSTDTQYF; DNA: TGTGCCAGCAGTGATACTAGCACAGATACGCAGTATTTT
V: TRBV11-2; J: TRBJ1-1; D: .; size: .; CDR3: CASSSTTSTEAFF; DNA: TGTGCCAGCAGTTCAACTACGTCTACTGAAGCTTTCTTT